Following are 2 T cell receptor beta chains from one sample sequenced in a study of blood T cell repertoires in COVID-19. Libraries were prepared by immunoSEQ multiplex PCR; TCRdb keeps only in-frame clonotypes and omits some of them. This repertoire shows over 60,000 clones, about 80% found once; its top ten account for 8% to 10%. Sequencing used peripheral blood. These receptors were collected from a human donor in a cohort sampled during active COVID-19.

V usage is TRBV6-2 or TRBV6-3 and J usage is TRBJ1-1, with a weak D call TRBD1 (5 bases). CDR1 MNHEY and CDR2 SVGEGT come from the germline V gene. The CDR3 extends over 14 amino acids. V was cut by 6 bases and J by 1 base, with 12 bases left in between. The CDR3 DNA follows: TGTGCCAGCAGCCGTCAGGGTTGGAACACTGAAGCTTTCTTT. As protein: CASSRQGWNTEAFF.

V and J are TRBV9 and TRBJ2-7; 12 nucleotides agree with TRBD1. CDR1 SGDLS and CDR2 YYNGEE come from the germline V gene. The CDR3 is 15 amino acids. The V and J ends lost 4 bases and 7 bases, in that order; junction bases with no gene match: 9. The CDR3 loop reads CASSIDPGQGAEQYF. CDR3 coding DNA: TGTGCCAGCAGCATAGACCCGGGACAGGGGGCAGAGCAGTACTTC.